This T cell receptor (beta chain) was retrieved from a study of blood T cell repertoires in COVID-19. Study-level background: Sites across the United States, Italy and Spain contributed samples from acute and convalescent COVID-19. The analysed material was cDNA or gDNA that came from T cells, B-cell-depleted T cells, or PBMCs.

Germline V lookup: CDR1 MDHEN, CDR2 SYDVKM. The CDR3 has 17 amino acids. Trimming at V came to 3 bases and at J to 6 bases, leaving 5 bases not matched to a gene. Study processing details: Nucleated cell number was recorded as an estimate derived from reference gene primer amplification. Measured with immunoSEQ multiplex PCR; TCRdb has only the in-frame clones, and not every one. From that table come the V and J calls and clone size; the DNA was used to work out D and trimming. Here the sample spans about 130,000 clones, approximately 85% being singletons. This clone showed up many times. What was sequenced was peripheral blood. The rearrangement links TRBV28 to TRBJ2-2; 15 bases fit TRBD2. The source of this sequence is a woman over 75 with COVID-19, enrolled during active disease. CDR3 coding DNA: TGTGCCAGCAGTTTCTGGGGACTAGCGGGGGGCCCCGGGGAGCTGTTTTTT. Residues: CASSFWGLAGGPGELFF.